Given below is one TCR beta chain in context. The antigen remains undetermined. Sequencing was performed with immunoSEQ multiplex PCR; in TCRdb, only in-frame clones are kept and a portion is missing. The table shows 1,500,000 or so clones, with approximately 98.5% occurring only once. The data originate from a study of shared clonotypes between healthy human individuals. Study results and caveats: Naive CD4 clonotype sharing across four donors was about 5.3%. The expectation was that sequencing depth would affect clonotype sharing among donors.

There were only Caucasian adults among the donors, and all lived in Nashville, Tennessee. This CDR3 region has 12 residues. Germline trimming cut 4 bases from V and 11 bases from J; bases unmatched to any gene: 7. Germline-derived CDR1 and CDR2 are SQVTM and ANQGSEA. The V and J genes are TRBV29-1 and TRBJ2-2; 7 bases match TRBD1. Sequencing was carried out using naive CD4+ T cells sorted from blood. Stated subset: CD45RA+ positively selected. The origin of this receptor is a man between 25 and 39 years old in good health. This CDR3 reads CSVARGRSELFF. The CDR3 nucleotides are TGCAGCGTTGCTAGGGGGCGCTCCGAGCTGTTTTTT.